The 7 T cell receptor beta chains presented below share a single source sample, sequenced in a study of T cell repertoires in cytomegalovirus infection. TCRdb reanalysed the reads using MiXCR and keeps one entry per CDR3 protein. Altogether almost 550,000 distinct CDR3 sequences are present, approximately 17% being singletons, with the ten largest covering about 24%. The source material was CD8+ T cells from PBMCs. These receptors came from a human donor in good health (CMV status not recorded). Some clones in this sample may be carry-over from other donors' samples.

The chain has TRBV29-1 and TRBJ2-7, with no clear D. Per germline, CDR1 SQVTM and CDR2 ANQGSEA. Trimming shortened V by 6 bases and J by 3 bases, and 9 bases separated the two germline ends. This CDR3 has 11 amino acids. The CDR3 DNA follows: TGCAGCGTAGACGAAGACTACGAGCAGTACTTC. Its translation: CSVDEDYEQYF.

About this clonotype: Given a much more abundant clone one base away, this may be a read error. V and J are TRBV12-3 or TRBV12-4 and TRBJ1-2; D gene ambiguous. The CDR3 runs to 15 residues. Trimming stripped 4 bases from V and 3 bases from J, with 15 bases between. The CDR3 coding sequence is TGTGCCAGCAGTTCAGTCCGGGCGTCAGACTATGGCTACACCTTC. It is translated as CASSSVRASDYGYTF.

This clonotype was counted between two and nine times. The genes are TRBV13 and TRBJ1-1; TRBD1 agrees at 7 bases. Germline values: CDR1 PRHDT, CDR2 FYEKMQ (reference sequence). The CDR3 loop spans 15 amino acids. V gave up 5 bases and J gave up 4 bases; unmatched junction bases: 10. The CDR3 sequence: CASSTTGRRVTEAFF. The CDR3 DNA follows: TGTGCCAGCAGCACGACAGGGAGGAGAGTCACTGAAGCTTTCTTT.

Turning to this clonotype: A read error may be the cause here, since a much bigger clone is one base away. The genes are TRBV13 and TRBJ2-1; D might be TRBD1 (5 bases). Germline CDR1 is PRHDT and CDR2 is FYEKMQ (reference sequence). Trimming removed 1 base from V and 2 bases from J, with 9 bases in between. The CDR3 runs 15 residues. CDR3 region: CASSLEGVPYNEQFF. CDR3 DNA sequence: TGTGCCAGCAGCTTAGAAGGGGTCCCCTACAATGAGCAGTTCTTC.

This chain joins TRBV3-1 and TRBJ1-2, with a weak D call TRBD1 (6 bases). The V gene's germline CDR1 is LGHDT and CDR2 YNNKEL (reference sequence). This CDR3 has 20 amino acids. V dropped 2 bases and J dropped 2 bases, with 27 bases sitting between them. CDR3 sequence: CASSQLYSGTTHVQNYGYTF. DNA of the CDR3: TGTGCCAGCAGCCAACTTTATTCCGGGACAACACACGTTCAGAACTATGGCTACACCTTC.

Of note for this clonotype: The conserved phenylalanine or tryptophan is not found at the CDR3 terminus, so this likely reflects a read error. The genes are TRBV7-4 and TRBJ2-1; no definite D call. Trimming cost V 1 base and J 7 bases, with 8 bases left between them. The CDR3 extends over 13 amino acids. Germline values: CDR1 SGHVT, CDR2 SQSDAQ. Here the CDR3 DNA reads TGTGCCAGCAGCTTAGTAGAGTCAAATGAGCAGTTCTTA. The encoded protein is CASSLVESNEQFL.

This clonotype was detected ten times or more. CDR3 nucleotide sequence: TGTGCCAGCAGCTTGGTTGTCGTACAGGGAGGTGCTGGGGCCAACGTCCTGACTTTC. This encodes CASSLVVVQGGAGANVLTF. The J gene is TRBJ2-6, the V gene TRBV7-9, with D possibly being TRBD1 or TRBD2 (6 bases each). CDR3 length equals 19 residues. CDR1 SEHNR and CDR2 FQNEAQ come from the germline V gene (reference sequence). V gave up 3 bases and J gave up 2 bases, with 20 bases separating them.